These 18 T cell receptor beta chains share one sample of origin, sequenced in a study of T cells in Graves' hyperthyroidism and ophthalmopathy. TCR beta CDR3 sequences were amplified from RNA transcripts. HTBI primers were used for first-round RT-PCR of the TCR CDR3. TCRdb fed the multiplex PCR reads into MiXCR, producing one record per CDR3 protein. Among hundreds of thousands of distinct CDR3 sequences listed, approximately 19% were seen once. The sample comprised blood. The receptors stem from a young woman with Graves' hyperthyroidism.

At least ten counts were recorded for this clonotype. J is TRBJ1-1 and V is TRBV20-1; D is undetermined. CDR1 is DFQATT, CDR2 SNEGSKA, per germline (reference sequence). This CDR3 has 14 amino acids. V was shortened by 6 bases and J by 0 bases, with 14 bases between the two germline ends. The CDR3 here is CSAPEAGLNTEAFF. CDR3 nucleotides: TGCAGTGCCCCAGAGGCAGGTTTGAACACTGAAGCTTTCTTT.

Many counts were recorded for this clonotype. The chain joins TRBV18 to TRBJ2-5; D is possibly TRBD2 (5 bases). CDR3 length: 15 residues. V was clipped by 4 bases and J by 4 bases, with 16 bases between them. Germline V CDR1 and CDR2: KGHSH, LQKENI. The CDR3 spells CASSQASVGRETQYF. Here the CDR3 DNA reads TGTGCCAGCTCACAGGCATCGGTAGGGAGAGAGACCCAGTACTTC.

At least ten counts were recorded for this clonotype. This rearrangement joins TRBV5-1 to TRBJ2-7; 8 nucleotides line up with TRBD1. Germline CDR1 and CDR2: SGHRS and YFSETQ. This CDR3 contains 16 residues. Germline trimming cut 5 bases from V and 3 bases from J; bases unmatched to any gene: 13. CDR3 sequence reads: CASSLNRQGTNYEQYF. The DNA of the CDR3 is TGCGCCAGCAGTTTGAACCGACAGGGGACCAACTACGAGCAGTACTTC.

This clonotype was counted many times. The gene calls are TRBV7-8 and TRBJ2-5, with D possibly called TRBD1 or TRBD2 (5 bases each). Trimming took off 0 bases at V and 5 bases at J, with 13 bases between the two ends. The germline gives CDR1 SGHVS, CDR2 FQNEAQ. This CDR3 has 15 residues. The CDR3 here is CASSLAVGRGETQYF. Written as DNA, the CDR3 is TGTGCCAGCAGCTTAGCGGTGGGGCGAGGGGAGACCCAGTACTTC. The variable domain in full, completed from reference TRBV7-8 and TRBJ2-5, reads GAGVSQSPRYKVAKRGQDVALRCDPISGHVSLFWYQQALGQGPEFLTYFQNEAQLDKSGLPSDRFFAERPEGSVSTLKIQRTQQEDSAVYLCASSLAVGRGETQYFGPGTRLLVL.

The table lists this clonotype with many counts. The gene calls are TRBV28 and TRBJ1-1; TRBD1 might be the D (6 bases). V was pared by 6 bases and J by 0 bases, with 26 bases between. CDR1 MDHEN and CDR2 SYDVKM come from the germline V gene. The CDR3 loop spans 19 amino acids. The CDR3 region has the DNA TGTGCCAGCAGAAGTGGGTTTTGGGGGCTTGGGATAATGAACACTGAAGCTTTCTTT. It yields the protein CASRSGFWGLGIMNTEAFF. The full variable domain, with the rest looked up from reference TRBV28 and TRBJ1-1, is DVKVTQSSRYLVKRTGEKVFLECVQDMDHENMFWYRQDPGLGLRLIYFSYDVKMKEKGDIPEGYSVSREKKERFSLILESASTNQTSMYLCASRSGFWGLGIMNTEAFFGQGTRLTVV.

The table lists this clonotype with a few counts. The rearrangement uses TRBV9 and TRBJ2-2; D gene uncertain. CDR3 size: 15 residues. CDR1 and CDR2 from the germline V gene are SGDLS and YYNGEE. Trimming shortened V by 0 bases and J by 6 bases, and 12 bases separated the two germline ends. CDR3 in amino acids: CASSVAAPGAGELFF. CDR3 in DNA: TGTGCCAGCAGCGTAGCGGCCCCCGGAGCCGGGGAGCTGTTTTTT.

This clonotype showed up many times. The chain joins TRBV19 to TRBJ2-5, with D perhaps being TRBD1 or TRBD2 (5 bases each). This CDR3 contains 13 residues. CDR1 LNHDA and CDR2 SQIVND come from the germline V gene (reference sequence). Trimming left V 7 bases short and J 1 base short, with 10 bases between. The CDR3 spells CASNRDGQETQYF. The DNA of the CDR3 is TGTGCCAGTAACCGGGACGGCCAAGAGACCCAGTACTTC.

In this sample, this clonotype turned up a few times. The rearrangement links TRBV14 to TRBJ2-7, with D uncertain. CDR1 is SGHDN and CDR2 is FVKESK in the germline V gene. V shed 3 bases and J shed 2 bases, with 11 bases lying between them. CDR3 length: 14 residues. The CDR3 protein is CASSQLVWAYEQYF. The CDR3 region has the DNA TGTGCCAGCAGCCAGCTAGTGTGGGCCTACGAGCAGTACTTC.

The chain couples TRBV6-1 to TRBJ1-2, with D tentatively TRBD1 (5 bases). CDR1 MNHNS and CDR2 SASEGT come from the germline V gene. The CDR3 sequence is 13 residues long. The V end was cut by 7 bases, the J end by 2 bases, with 11 bases between. DNA for the CDR3: TGTGCCAGCACCCCGACAGAAAACTATGGCTACACCTTC. Residues: CASTPTENYGYTF.

This clonotype was picked up many times. The chain employs TRBV6-2 or TRBV6-3 and TRBJ1-1; 8 bases are a match to TRBD1. V dropped 6 bases and J dropped 3; count of bases not matched to a gene: 12. Germline CDR1 reads MNHEY; CDR2 reads SVGEGT. There are 16 residues in the CDR3. CDR3 protein: CASSLGQGMMDTEAFF. CDR3 sequence (DNA): TGTGCCAGCAGCCTCGGACAGGGAATGATGGACACTGAAGCTTTCTTT.

The rearrangement links TRBV7-2 to TRBJ1-2; D unresolved. Germline V gene sequence: CDR1 SGHTA, CDR2 FQGNSA. The CDR3 totals 13 residues. The V end lost 5 bases, the J end lost 5 bases, and 12 bases lay between the germline ends. The CDR3 DNA reads TGTGCCAGCAGCCTTCATGGAGATTATGGCTACACCTTC. Translation gives CASSLHGDYGYTF.

This clonotype occurred a few times. Possible read error: a much larger clone is one base away. The chain has TRBV12-3 or TRBV12-4 and TRBJ2-7; D ambiguous. CDR3 length: 12 residues. Trimming removed 6 bases at V and 0 bases at J, with 6 bases between. DNA of the CDR3: TGTGCCAGCAGGGCCAGCTCCTACGAGCAGTACGTC. Amino acids: CASRASSYEQYV.

Many counts were recorded for this clonotype. This may come from a read error, since a much larger clone is one base off. This chain uses TRBV12-3 or TRBV12-4 with TRBJ1-2; possible D gene TRBD1, 5 bases. Trimming took 6 bases from V and 4 from J, leaving 12 bases between them. There are 13 residues in the CDR3. The CDR3 nucleotides are TGTGCCAGCAGCCGCGGGACGGGCTATGGCTACACCTTC. Translation: CASSRGTGYGYTF.

A few counts support this clonotype. J is TRBJ1-2 and V is TRBV18, with D perhaps matching TRBD1 (5 bases). Deletions cut 3 bases from V and 3 bases from J, with 8 bases between. This CDR3 has 13 residues. Germline V gene lookup returns CDR1 KGHSH and CDR2 LQKENI. The CDR3 DNA reads as TGTGCCAGCTCACCGGGGGGTCACTATGGCTACACCTTC. Translating it yields CASSPGGHYGYTF.

This clonotype was seen repeatedly, ten times or more. This rearrangement joins TRBV2 to TRBJ2-7, with D unresolved. V shed 9 bases and J shed 2 bases, with 20 bases lying between them. The germline CDR1 and CDR2 sequences are SNHLY and FYNNEI. The CDR3 runs to 15 residues. The CDR3 sequence is CASAASDPRTYEQYF. CDR3 DNA: TGTGCCAGTGCCGCTTCAGATCCGCGGACCTACGAGCAGTACTTC.

The J gene is TRBJ1-6, the V gene TRBV12-3 or TRBV12-4; a weak D match, TRBD1 (5 bases). The CDR3 consists of 13 residues. V was shortened by 3 bases and J by 16 bases, with 16 bases between the two germline ends. For the CDR3, the DNA is TGTGCCAGCAGTTTGGGGACGGAAAGAATTCTCCACTTT. This encodes CASSLGTERILHF.

This clonotype has at least ten counts. The chain links TRBV12-3 or TRBV12-4 to TRBJ2-7, with 7 nucleotides matching TRBD1. V was clipped by 7 bases and J by 1 base; unmatched bases: 7. The CDR3 sequence is 14 residues long. CDR3 sequence: CASKGDRTSYEQYF. Written as DNA, the CDR3 is TGTGCCAGCAAGGGGGACAGAACTTCCTACGAGCAGTACTTC.

The sample holds many counts of this clonotype. The rearrangement links TRBV4-2 to TRBJ2-7; D is unresolved. V lost 6 bases to trimming and J lost 5 bases, with 11 bases between them. Per germline, CDR1 LGHNA and CDR2 YNFKEQ. CDR3 length equals 12 residues. The CDR3 DNA is TGTGCCAGCAGTCAACTGAACAACGAGCAGTACTTC. Protein sequence: CASSQLNNEQYF.